Below are 8 T cell receptor beta chains sequenced from a single sample in a study of blood T cell repertoires in COVID-19. Generated by immunoSEQ multiplex PCR, the TCRdb table keeps only in-frame clones and is missing some. The sample comprises roughly 150,000 clones, around four fifths of which are singletons, and 15% to 20% rests with the top ten. Sequenced sample: peripheral blood. The receptors originated from a woman in her sixties or seventies who had recovered from COVID-19.

This chain uses TRBV6-2 or TRBV6-3 with TRBJ2-7; 8 bases align to TRBD2. The trim removed 3 bases at V and 1 base at J, leaving 8 bases unmatched. This CDR3 has 16 residues. The germline V gene has CDR1 MNHEY and CDR2 SVGEGT. The CDR3 nucleotides read TGTGCCAGCAGTTATCTGAGCGGGAGCGGTTCCTACGAGCAGTACTTC. Protein sequence: CASSYLSGSGSYEQYF.

This clone was counted once. V usage is TRBV5-1 and J usage is TRBJ2-6, with D tentatively TRBD1 (5 bases). The CDR3 consists of 16 residues. The germline gives CDR1 SGHRS, CDR2 YFSETQ. V was clipped by 0 bases and J by 4 bases, with 11 bases between them. The CDR3 sequence is CASSLVTGSGANVLTF. Here the CDR3 DNA reads TGCGCCAGCAGCTTGGTTACAGGCTCCGGGGCCAACGTCCTGACTTTC.

The chain recombines TRBV7-9 with TRBJ1-5; D perhaps matches TRBD1 (5 bases). The CDR3 extends over 12 amino acids. The ends were cut back, 8 bases at V and 6 bases at J, with 11 bases in the middle. Germline assignment: CDR1 SEHNR and CDR2 FQNEAQ (reference sequence). CDR3 coding DNA: TGTGCCAGCCGGCGGGGGGGTCAGCCCCAGCATTTT. It is translated as CASRRGGQPQHF.

The rearrangement links TRBV20-1 to TRBJ1-5; D is unresolved. The germline CDR1 and CDR2 sequences are DFQATT and SNEGSKA (reference sequence). The CDR3 extends over 10 amino acids. The ends were cut back, 7 bases at V and 6 bases at J, with 7 bases in the middle. CDR3 sequence reads: CSVPGQPQHF. CDR3 nucleotides: TGCAGTGTCCCGGGTCAGCCCCAGCATTTT.

V gene TRBV9 combines with J gene TRBJ2-3; 8 bases fit TRBD2. After removal of 4 bases from V and 0 bases from J, the junction contained 10 bases not matched to a gene. Per germline, CDR1 SGDLS and CDR2 YYNGEE. This CDR3 spans 17 amino acids. The CDR3 DNA follows: TGTGCCAGCAGCCCAGACGCGGGAGGCCCTAGCACAGATACGCAGTATTTT. Encoded protein: CASSPDAGGPSTDTQYF. The full variable domain, its missing parts supplied by reference TRBV9 and TRBJ2-3, is DSGVTQTPKHLITATGQRVTLRCSPRSGDLSVYWYQQSLDQGLQFLIQYYNGEERAKGNILERFSAQQFPDLHSELNLSSLELGDSALYFCASSPDAGGPSTDTQYFGPGTRLTVL.

There are a few counts of this clone. The genes are TRBV4-1 and TRBJ1-1; 9 bases fit TRBD1. CDR3 length: 15 residues. Germline values: CDR1 MGHRA, CDR2 YSYEKL. V was pared by 6 bases and J by 4 bases, with 9 bases of the junction left unmatched. Here the CDR3 reads CASRTPTGGGTEAFF. As DNA, the CDR3 is TGCGCCAGCAGGACTCCGACAGGGGGTGGCACTGAAGCTTTCTTT.

This chain uses TRBV6-6 with TRBJ1-2; TRBD1 aligns across 7 bases. The CDR3 contains 14 residues. In germline, CDR1 is MNHNY, CDR2 SVGAGI (reference sequence). J gave up 8 bases and V 0 bases, and 6 bases lay outside the gene matches. CDR3 in amino acids: CASSYSSGTAGYTF. The CDR3 DNA reads TGTGCCAGCAGTTACTCTTCCGGGACAGCCGGCTACACCTTC.

This clone appeared a single time. This chain uses TRBV6-5 with TRBJ2-7; TRBD2 matches 14 bases. V was clipped by 5 bases and J by 3 bases; unmatched bases: 3. The CDR3 length is 15 residues. Germline loops: CDR1 MNHEY, CDR2 SVGAGI. CDR3 coding DNA: TGTGCCAGCAGTAAGACTAGCGGGAGGGACTACGAGCAGTACTTC. As protein: CASSKTSGRDYEQYF.